This T cell receptor (beta chain) was obtained from a study of blood T cell repertoires in COVID-19. Study-level background: The United States, Italy and Spain provided the acute and convalescent COVID-19 samples. PBMCs, B-cell-depleted T cells, or T cells provided the cDNA or gDNA that made up the material.

In the source study's methods: Amplification with reference gene primers provided the estimates of nucleated cell counts. The repertoire was sequenced with immunoSEQ multiplex PCR; TCRdb's copy has only in-frame clones and lacks some. V and J calls and clone size are copied from that table; D and trimming were computed from the DNA. The top ten clones hold around 2.9% of a sample with about 140,000 clones, 65% to 90% of them seen once. This CDR3 spans 14 amino acids. Germline V gene lookup returns CDR1 SGHTA and CDR2 FQGNSA. V was trimmed by 5 bases and J by 4 bases, leaving 12 bases between them. The TCR was taken from a man aged 50 to 59 with acute or convalescent COVID-19. This chain joins TRBV7-2 and TRBJ2-1; possibly TRBD2 for D (5 bases). The source material was peripheral blood. The CDR3 DNA sequence: TGTGCCAGCAGCGGAGGAGTGACATACAATGAGCAGTTCTTC. This translates into CASSGGVTYNEQFF.